The present entry profiles one TCR beta chain with its context. In the original processing: It was from reference gene primer amplification that nucleated cell counts were estimated. Some clones are missing from TCRdb's copy, which holds only in-frame ones; the method was immunoSEQ multiplex PCR. V and J calls and clone size are copied from that table; D and trimming were computed from the DNA. This sample carries about 34,000 clones, 85% of them seen once, and the ten largest clones take roughly 18%. These data originate in a study of blood T cell repertoires in COVID-19. Germline V CDR1 and CDR2: KGHSH, LQKENI. V shed 2 bases and J 0 bases; nucleotides not matched to a gene: 4. The CDR3 covers 17 residues.

Sequenced input: peripheral blood. The receptor comes from a woman aged 55-69 years with active COVID-19. This chain uses TRBV18 with TRBJ2-2; 9 nucleotides line up with TRBD2. The CDR3 is CASSPLGLASNTGELFF. Here the CDR3 DNA reads TGTGCCAGCTCACCATTGGGACTAGCCTCGAACACCGGGGAGCTGTTTTTT.